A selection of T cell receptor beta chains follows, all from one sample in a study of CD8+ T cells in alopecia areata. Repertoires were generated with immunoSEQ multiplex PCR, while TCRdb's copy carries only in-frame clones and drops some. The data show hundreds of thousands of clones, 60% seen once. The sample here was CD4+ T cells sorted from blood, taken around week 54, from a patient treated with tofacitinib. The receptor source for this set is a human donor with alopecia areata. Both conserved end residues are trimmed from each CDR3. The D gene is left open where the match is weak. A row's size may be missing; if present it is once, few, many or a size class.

CDR3aa: ASSRNEPEGYT; abundance: -; d_gene: -; v_gene: TRBV5-1; j_gene: TRBJ1-2
CDR3aa: ASSPTTGSYEQF; abundance: -; d_gene: TRBD1; v_gene: TRBV11-1; j_gene: TRBJ2-1
CDR3aa: ASSGVSVTGVTGELF; abundance: -; d_gene: TRBD1; v_gene: TRBV9; j_gene: TRBJ2-2
CDR3aa: ASSPSWDRQETQY; abundance: -; d_gene: TRBD1; v_gene: TRBV9; j_gene: TRBJ2-5
CDR3aa: ASSYGSGAETQY; abundance: -; d_gene: -; v_gene: TRBV6-5; j_gene: TRBJ2-5
CDR3aa: ASRTSGLQETQY; abundance: -; d_gene: TRBD2; v_gene: TRBV5-1; j_gene: TRBJ2-5
CDR3aa: ASSLAGSGGYNEQY; abundance: -; d_gene: TRBD2; v_gene: TRBV7-2; j_gene: TRBJ2-7
CDR3aa: ASRRDRVITGELF; abundance: -; d_gene: TRBD1; v_gene: TRBV11-2; j_gene: TRBJ2-2
CDR3aa: ASSYSWTGGHEQF; abundance: -; d_gene: -; v_gene: TRBV6-5; j_gene: TRBJ2-1
CDR3aa: ASSQATQSTYEQY; abundance: -; d_gene: -; v_gene: TRBV4-1; j_gene: TRBJ2-7
CDR3aa: ACEGGDQQTQY; abundance: -; d_gene: -; v_gene: TRBV30; j_gene: TRBJ2-5
CDR3aa: ASSPPGRPSSGANVLT; abundance: few; d_gene: -; v_gene: TRBV18; j_gene: TRBJ2-6
CDR3aa: ASIPSGGDEQY; abundance: few; d_gene: TRBD2; v_gene: TRBV6-6; j_gene: TRBJ2-7
CDR3aa: ASSSTGTGEYT; abundance: few; d_gene: TRBD1; v_gene: TRBV7-9; j_gene: TRBJ1-2
CDR3aa: AISVYRSSYEQY; abundance: -; d_gene: -; v_gene: TRBV10-3; j_gene: TRBJ2-7
CDR3aa: ASSDLAEETQY; abundance: -; d_gene: -; v_gene: TRBV6-1; j_gene: TRBJ2-5
CDR3aa: ASSLDPQGEQF; abundance: -; d_gene: -; v_gene: TRBV5-1; j_gene: TRBJ2-1
CDR3aa: ASIGLDRNSGANVLT; abundance: -; d_gene: TRBD1; v_gene: TRBV5-6; j_gene: TRBJ2-6
CDR3aa: ASRIWTGQETQY; abundance: -; d_gene: TRBD1; v_gene: TRBV5-1; j_gene: TRBJ2-5
CDR3aa: ASSGRDRTLSTDTQY; abundance: -; d_gene: TRBD1; v_gene: TRBV5-1; j_gene: TRBJ2-3
CDR3aa: ASSLDRVRETQY; abundance: -; d_gene: TRBD1; v_gene: TRBV6-1; j_gene: TRBJ2-5
CDR3aa: ASSFPGGTPLH; abundance: few; d_gene: TRBD1; v_gene: TRBV7-2; j_gene: TRBJ1-6
CDR3aa: ASSKTQYEQY; abundance: few; d_gene: -; v_gene: TRBV6-1; j_gene: TRBJ2-7
CDR3aa: ATQNTGELF; abundance: few; d_gene: -; v_gene: TRBV5-4; j_gene: TRBJ2-2
CDR3aa: ASSLGRTTYEQY; abundance: -; d_gene: -; v_gene: TRBV7-2; j_gene: TRBJ2-7
CDR3aa: ASSQDSTGAPTDTQY; abundance: few; d_gene: TRBD1; v_gene: TRBV4-1; j_gene: TRBJ2-3
CDR3aa: SVPGLRGYT; abundance: few; d_gene: -; v_gene: TRBV29-1; j_gene: TRBJ1-2
CDR3aa: ASSYQGRPGYGYT; abundance: -; d_gene: -; v_gene: TRBV6-6; j_gene: TRBJ1-2
CDR3aa: ARSTGYEQY; abundance: -; d_gene: -; v_gene: TRBV2; j_gene: TRBJ2-7
CDR3aa: ASSRGQEQY; abundance: -; d_gene: -; v_gene: TRBV6-5; j_gene: TRBJ2-7
CDR3aa: SVDPGVDEQY; abundance: -; d_gene: -; v_gene: TRBV29-1; j_gene: TRBJ2-7
CDR3aa: AWRAGSLVAF; abundance: -; d_gene: -; v_gene: TRBV30; j_gene: TRBJ1-1
CDR3aa: AWSVLAEQY; abundance: -; d_gene: -; v_gene: TRBV30; j_gene: TRBJ2-7
CDR3aa: ASSLRQLQETQY; abundance: few; d_gene: -; v_gene: TRBV11-2; j_gene: TRBJ2-5
CDR3aa: SAPMNTEAF; abundance: -; d_gene: -; v_gene: TRBV20-1; j_gene: TRBJ1-1
CDR3aa: AWSPGQIVTYEQY; abundance: once; d_gene: TRBD1; v_gene: TRBV30; j_gene: TRBJ2-7
CDR3aa: AWSDSWGHITYEQY; abundance: -; d_gene: -; v_gene: TRBV30; j_gene: TRBJ2-7
CDR3aa: ASRSVGDTEAF; abundance: -; d_gene: -; v_gene: TRBV7-2; j_gene: TRBJ1-1
CDR3aa: ASSLQTRTGRGYT; abundance: -; d_gene: TRBD1; v_gene: TRBV5-1; j_gene: TRBJ1-2
CDR3aa: ASSIPGSTDTQY; abundance: -; d_gene: -; v_gene: TRBV5-4; j_gene: TRBJ2-3
CDR3aa: SVEGPGHYGYT; abundance: -; d_gene: -; v_gene: TRBV29-1; j_gene: TRBJ1-2
CDR3aa: ASSPETGVNYGYT; abundance: -; d_gene: TRBD1; v_gene: TRBV4-1; j_gene: TRBJ1-2
CDR3aa: ASSVATTNEKLF; abundance: -; d_gene: -; v_gene: TRBV9; j_gene: TRBJ1-4
CDR3aa: ATSRDLTGELF; abundance: -; d_gene: -; v_gene: TRBV15; j_gene: TRBJ2-2
CDR3aa: SASGGEQF; abundance: -; d_gene: TRBD2; v_gene: TRBV20-1; j_gene: TRBJ2-1
CDR3aa: ASSEFRGSNYGYT; abundance: -; d_gene: TRBD1; v_gene: TRBV25-1; j_gene: TRBJ1-2
CDR3aa: ASSMHLKGELF; abundance: few; d_gene: -; v_gene: TRBV19; j_gene: TRBJ2-2
CDR3aa: SVKVSNTGELF; abundance: few; d_gene: -; v_gene: TRBV29-1; j_gene: TRBJ2-2
CDR3aa: ASTSTSGGNEQF; abundance: -; d_gene: TRBD2; v_gene: TRBV19; j_gene: TRBJ2-1
CDR3aa: SVAKDFSYEQY; abundance: -; d_gene: -; v_gene: TRBV29-1; j_gene: TRBJ2-7
CDR3aa: ASSLGTENTGELF; abundance: -; d_gene: -; v_gene: TRBV18; j_gene: TRBJ2-2
CDR3aa: ASSFRGDTQY; abundance: -; d_gene: -; v_gene: TRBV7-6; j_gene: TRBJ2-3
CDR3aa: ASSLRTGSNEQF; abundance: -; d_gene: TRBD1; v_gene: TRBV5-1; j_gene: TRBJ2-1
CDR3aa: SVQGVGTEAF; abundance: -; d_gene: TRBD1; v_gene: TRBV29-1; j_gene: TRBJ1-1
CDR3aa: ASSVDRAASYEQY; abundance: -; d_gene: TRBD1; v_gene: TRBV5-4; j_gene: TRBJ2-7
CDR3aa: AKQNRGLDRTEAF; abundance: once; d_gene: TRBD1; v_gene: TRBV23-1; j_gene: TRBJ1-1
CDR3aa: ATRRWGQKTEAF; abundance: -; d_gene: -; v_gene: TRBV6-5; j_gene: TRBJ1-1
CDR3aa: SVEDSRGTGELF; abundance: -; d_gene: -; v_gene: TRBV29-1; j_gene: TRBJ2-2
CDR3aa: ASSSGTSVEETQY; abundance: -; d_gene: TRBD2; v_gene: TRBV5-1; j_gene: TRBJ2-5